A single sample gave rise to the 4 T cell receptor beta chains below, sequenced in a study of PD-1 blockade in classical Hodgkin lymphoma. Every patient was affected by relapse after autologous stem cell transplantation, while exposure to brentuximab vedotin was not uniform. Measured with immunoSEQ multiplex PCR; TCRdb has only the in-frame clones, and not every one. The table has 20,000 to 25,000 clones, about two thirds seen once. The source was peripheral blood mononuclear cells (PBMCs), collected at baseline. These receptors came from a human donor with classical Hodgkin lymphoma.

CDR3 sequence reads: CASSSAGGYEQYF. CDR3 nucleotide sequence: TGTGCCAGCAGTTCCGCGGGAGGCTACGAGCAGTACTTC. The gene calls are TRBV6-1 and TRBJ2-7, with TRBD2 matching 8 bases. CDR1 and CDR2 from the germline V gene are MNHNS and SASEGT. Trimming at V came to 5 bases and at J to 3 bases, leaving 3 bases not matched to a gene. The CDR3 is 13 residues long.

This sequence joins TRBV6-5 and TRBJ2-2; 8 bases fit TRBD1. The CDR3 runs to 14 residues. The trim removed 7 bases at V and 4 bases at J, leaving 5 bases unmatched. Germline loops: CDR1 MNHEY, CDR2 SVGAGI. The CDR3 region is CASTPTGVTGELFF. As DNA, the CDR3 is TGTGCCAGCACCCCGACAGGGGTCACCGGGGAGCTGTTTTTT.

This chain connects TRBV7-9 to TRBJ2-7, with D possibly TRBD2 on 6 matching bases. CDR3 length equals 15 residues. Germline V gives CDR1 SEHNR, CDR2 FQNEAQ (reference sequence). Trimming shortened V by 5 bases and J by 6 bases, and 20 bases separated the two germline ends. The CDR3 DNA reads TGTGCCAGCAGCCTCTTAACTAGCACCTCCGGCGAGCAGTACTTC. Its translation: CASSLLTSTSGEQYF. Full variable domain (remainder filled in from reference TRBV7-9 and TRBJ2-7): DTGVSQNPRHKITKRGQNVTFRCDPISEHNRLYWYRQTLGQGPEFLTYFQNEAQLEKSRLLSDRFSAERPKGSFSTLEIQRTEQGDSAMYLCASSLLTSTSGEQYFGPGTRLTVT.

Written as DNA, the CDR3 is TGTGCCAGCAGCCCCGAAGGGCTCACTGAAGCTTTCTTT. Encoded protein: CASSPEGLTEAFF. This chain connects TRBV11-2 to TRBJ1-1, with D unclear. Germline V gene sequence: CDR1 SGHAT, CDR2 FQNNGV. This CDR3 is 13 amino acids long. V was shortened by 5 bases and J by 4 bases, with 11 bases between the two germline ends.